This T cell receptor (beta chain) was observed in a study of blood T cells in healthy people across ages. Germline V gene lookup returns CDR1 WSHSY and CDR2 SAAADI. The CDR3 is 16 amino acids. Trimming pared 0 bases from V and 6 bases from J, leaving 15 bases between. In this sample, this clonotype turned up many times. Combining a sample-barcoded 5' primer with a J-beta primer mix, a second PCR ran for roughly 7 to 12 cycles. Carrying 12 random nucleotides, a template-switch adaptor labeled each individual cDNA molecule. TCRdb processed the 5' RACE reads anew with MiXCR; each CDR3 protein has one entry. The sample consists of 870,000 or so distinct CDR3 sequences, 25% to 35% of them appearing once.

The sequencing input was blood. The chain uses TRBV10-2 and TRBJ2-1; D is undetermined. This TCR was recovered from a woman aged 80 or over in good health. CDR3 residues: CASSESARIAPNEQFF. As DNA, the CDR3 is TGCGCCAGCAGTGAGTCGGCGCGAATAGCCCCCAATGAGCAGTTCTTC.